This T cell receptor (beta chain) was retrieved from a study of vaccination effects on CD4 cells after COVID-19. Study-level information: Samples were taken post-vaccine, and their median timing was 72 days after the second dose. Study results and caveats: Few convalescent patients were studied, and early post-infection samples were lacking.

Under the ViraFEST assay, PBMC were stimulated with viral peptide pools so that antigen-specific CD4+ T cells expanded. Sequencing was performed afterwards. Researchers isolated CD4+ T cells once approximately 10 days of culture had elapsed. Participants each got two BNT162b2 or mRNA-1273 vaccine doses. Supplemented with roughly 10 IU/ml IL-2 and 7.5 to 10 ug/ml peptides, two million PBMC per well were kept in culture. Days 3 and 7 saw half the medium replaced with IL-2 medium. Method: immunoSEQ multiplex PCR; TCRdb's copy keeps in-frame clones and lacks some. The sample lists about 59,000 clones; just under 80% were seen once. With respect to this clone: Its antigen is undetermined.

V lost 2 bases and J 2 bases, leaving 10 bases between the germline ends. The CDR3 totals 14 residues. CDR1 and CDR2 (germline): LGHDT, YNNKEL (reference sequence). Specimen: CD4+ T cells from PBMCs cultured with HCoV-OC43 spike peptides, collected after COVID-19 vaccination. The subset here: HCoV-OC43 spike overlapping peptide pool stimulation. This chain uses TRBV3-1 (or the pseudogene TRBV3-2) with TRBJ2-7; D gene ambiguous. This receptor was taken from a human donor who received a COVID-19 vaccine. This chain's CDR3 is CASSQRQLAYEQYV. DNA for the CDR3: TGTGCCAGCAGCCAACGCCAGCTTGCCTACGAGCAGTACGTC.